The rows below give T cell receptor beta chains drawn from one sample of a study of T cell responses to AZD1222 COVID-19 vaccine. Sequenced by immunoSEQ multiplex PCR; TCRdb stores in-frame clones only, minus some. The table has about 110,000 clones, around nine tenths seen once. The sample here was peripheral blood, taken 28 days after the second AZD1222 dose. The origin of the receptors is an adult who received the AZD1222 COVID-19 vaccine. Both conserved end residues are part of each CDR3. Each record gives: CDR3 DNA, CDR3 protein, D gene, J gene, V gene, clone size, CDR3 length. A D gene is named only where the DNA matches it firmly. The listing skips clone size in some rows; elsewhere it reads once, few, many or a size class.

cdr3_nt: TGTGCCAGCAGCCCCAGGGAGGGGAACACTGAAGCTTTCTTT
cdr3_aa: CASSPREGNTEAFF
d_call: NA
j_call: TRBJ1-1
v_call: TRBV3-1/TRBV3-2
clone_size: NA
cdr3_length: 14

cdr3_nt: TGTGCCAGCAGCTTAGTCCAGGGGCCTTCCGGGGAGCTGTTTTTT
cdr3_aa: CASSLVQGPSGELFF
d_call: NA
j_call: TRBJ2-2
v_call: TRBV7-8
clone_size: once
cdr3_length: 15

cdr3_nt: TGTGCCAGCAGCCCAGGGGATTCACCCCTCCACTTT
cdr3_aa: CASSPGDSPLHF
d_call: NA
j_call: TRBJ1-6
v_call: TRBV11-3
clone_size: NA
cdr3_length: 12

cdr3_nt: TGTGCCAGTAGTACGGGTGTGAACACTGAAGCTTTCTTT
cdr3_aa: CASSTGVNTEAFF
d_call: NA
j_call: TRBJ1-1
v_call: TRBV19
clone_size: NA
cdr3_length: 13

cdr3_nt: TGTGCCAGCAGTGAGGGGTCTAGCGGGCAGCAGTACTTC
cdr3_aa: CASSEGSSGQQYF
d_call: TRBD2
j_call: TRBJ2-7
v_call: TRBV2
clone_size: NA
cdr3_length: 13

cdr3_nt: TGTGCCATCAGTGAGTCAACTGCTGGGACCCAGTACTTC
cdr3_aa: CAISESTAGTQYF
d_call: NA
j_call: TRBJ2-5
v_call: TRBV10-3
clone_size: NA
cdr3_length: 13

cdr3_nt: TGTGCCAGCAGCCGACAGCCTTGGAACACTGAAGCTTTCTTT
cdr3_aa: CASSRQPWNTEAFF
d_call: NA
j_call: TRBJ1-1
v_call: TRBV7-9
clone_size: few
cdr3_length: 14

cdr3_nt: TGTGCCAGCAGCTTAGGGGGGCCGGAGAACACTGAAGCTTTCTTT
cdr3_aa: CASSLGGPENTEAFF
d_call: NA
j_call: TRBJ1-1
v_call: TRBV7-9
clone_size: NA
cdr3_length: 15

cdr3_nt: TGTGCCAGCAGATTATACTACCCCGGGAGCAATCAGCCCCAGCATTTT
cdr3_aa: CASRLYYPGSNQPQHF
d_call: NA
j_call: TRBJ1-5
v_call: TRBV7-2
clone_size: NA
cdr3_length: 16

cdr3_nt: TGTGCCAGCAGTGAAGGGGGCAGTATCTACTATGGCTACACCTTC
cdr3_aa: CASSEGGSIYYGYTF
d_call: NA
j_call: TRBJ1-2
v_call: TRBV25-1
clone_size: NA
cdr3_length: 15

cdr3_nt: TGTGCCAGCAGCCAAATGGGACAGGGGAACACTGAAGCTTTCTTT
cdr3_aa: CASSQMGQGNTEAFF
d_call: TRBD1
j_call: TRBJ1-1
v_call: TRBV4-2
clone_size: NA
cdr3_length: 15

cdr3_nt: TGTGCCAGTAGTATGAGGTTTCCACCCCTCCACTTT
cdr3_aa: CASSMRFPPLHF
d_call: NA
j_call: TRBJ1-6
v_call: TRBV19
clone_size: NA
cdr3_length: 12

cdr3_nt: TGTGCCACCCGGAAGGGGTGTCAGCCCCAGCATTTT
cdr3_aa: CATRKGCQPQHF
d_call: NA
j_call: TRBJ1-5
v_call: TRBV24-1
clone_size: NA
cdr3_length: 12

cdr3_nt: TGTGCCATCTCGAACACTCTTAGCAATCAGCCCCAGCATTTT
cdr3_aa: CAISNTLSNQPQHF
d_call: NA
j_call: TRBJ1-5
v_call: TRBV10-3
clone_size: NA
cdr3_length: 14

cdr3_nt: TGTGCCAGCAGTTCGCCACAGGGCTATAATTCACCCCTCCACTTT
cdr3_aa: CASSSPQGYNSPLHF
d_call: NA
j_call: TRBJ1-6
v_call: TRBV28
clone_size: NA
cdr3_length: 15

cdr3_nt: TGTGCCAGCAGCCAAGACCCATGGGGGAGGGGAGGCTACACCTTC
cdr3_aa: CASSQDPWGRGGYTF
d_call: NA
j_call: TRBJ1-2
v_call: TRBV14
clone_size: NA
cdr3_length: 15

cdr3_nt: TGTGCAAGTCGCCCCCGTACAGGGAATGAAAAACTGTTTTTT
cdr3_aa: CASRPRTGNEKLFF
d_call: NA
j_call: TRBJ1-4
v_call: TRBV12-2
clone_size: NA
cdr3_length: 14

cdr3_nt: TGTGCCAGCAGCTTATCCCCCAGGGATGGCTACACCTTC
cdr3_aa: CASSLSPRDGYTF
d_call: NA
j_call: TRBJ1-2
v_call: TRBV7-3
clone_size: NA
cdr3_length: 13

cdr3_nt: TGTGCCAGCAGCCAAGATTGGAGTGAAAAACTGTTTTTT
cdr3_aa: CASSQDWSEKLFF
d_call: NA
j_call: TRBJ1-4
v_call: TRBV4-2
clone_size: NA
cdr3_length: 13

cdr3_nt: TGCGCCAGCAGCTTACATCAGGGAGGGACCCTGGTCACTGAAGCTTTCTTT
cdr3_aa: CASSLHQGGTLVTEAFF
d_call: NA
j_call: TRBJ1-1
v_call: TRBV5-1
clone_size: NA
cdr3_length: 17

cdr3_nt: TGTGCCAGCAGCTCAGGGGTGGAAGAGACCCAGTACTTC
cdr3_aa: CASSSGVEETQYF
d_call: NA
j_call: TRBJ2-5
v_call: TRBV6-5
clone_size: once
cdr3_length: 13

cdr3_nt: TGTGCCAGCACCCTGGACAGGACCGATCAGCCCCAGCATTTT
cdr3_aa: CASTLDRTDQPQHF
d_call: TRBD1
j_call: TRBJ1-5
v_call: TRBV28
clone_size: NA
cdr3_length: 14

cdr3_nt: TGTGCCAGCAGCTTCGTGGACAGGGTGGAGACCCAGTACTTC
cdr3_aa: CASSFVDRVETQYF
d_call: TRBD1
j_call: TRBJ2-5
v_call: TRBV11-2
clone_size: NA
cdr3_length: 14

cdr3_nt: TGCGCCAGCAGCTTGGGTGTGTCAAGGTCGAACGAGCAGTACTTC
cdr3_aa: CASSLGVSRSNEQYF
d_call: NA
j_call: TRBJ2-7
v_call: TRBV5-1
clone_size: few
cdr3_length: 15

cdr3_nt: TGCGCCAGCTACGAGGGCGGGGTCTCCTACGAGCAGTACTTC
cdr3_aa: CASYEGGVSYEQYF
d_call: NA
j_call: TRBJ2-7
v_call: TRBV10-2
clone_size: NA
cdr3_length: 14

cdr3_nt: TGTGCCAGCAGCTTACGGCTTTCGAGCAATCAGCCCCAGCATTTT
cdr3_aa: CASSLRLSSNQPQHF
d_call: NA
j_call: TRBJ1-5
v_call: TRBV7-2
clone_size: NA
cdr3_length: 15

cdr3_nt: TGTGCCAGCAGTTTCCGGGCTAACTATGGCTACACCTTC
cdr3_aa: CASSFRANYGYTF
d_call: NA
j_call: TRBJ1-2
v_call: TRBV27
clone_size: NA
cdr3_length: 13

cdr3_nt: TGCGCCAGCAGCCAAGCCTACCAGACAGGGGGGTACGAGCAGTACTTC
cdr3_aa: CASSQAYQTGGYEQYF
d_call: TRBD1
j_call: TRBJ2-7
v_call: TRBV4-1
clone_size: NA
cdr3_length: 16